The T cell receptor beta chain under discussion was sequenced for a study of blood T cell repertoires in COVID-19. In the study overall: Donors in the United States, Italy and Spain gave samples during acute or convalescent COVID-19. Sample material is recorded as cDNA or gDNA derived from T cells, B-cell-depleted T cells, or PBMCs.

Original processing notes: Scientists estimated how many nucleated cells there were by amplifying reference gene primers. Here immunoSEQ multiplex PCR was the method, and the copy in TCRdb shows in-frame clones only, minus some. V, J and clone size reflect that table, while D and trimming were determined from the DNA. This table has approximately 120,000 clones, approximately 84% appearing once. Trimming shortened V by 4 bases and J by 8 bases, and 9 bases separated the two germline ends. Germline V gene lookup returns CDR1 GTSNPN and CDR2 SVGIG (reference sequence). The CDR3 runs 12 residues. The rearrangement uses TRBV30 and TRBJ1-6; D is ambiguous. Sequencing was performed on peripheral blood. The sequence came from a woman in her fifties or sixties who had recovered from COVID-19. CDR3 amino acids: CAWNPDYSPLHF. CDR3 in DNA: TGTGCCTGGAATCCAGATTATTCACCCCTCCACTTT.